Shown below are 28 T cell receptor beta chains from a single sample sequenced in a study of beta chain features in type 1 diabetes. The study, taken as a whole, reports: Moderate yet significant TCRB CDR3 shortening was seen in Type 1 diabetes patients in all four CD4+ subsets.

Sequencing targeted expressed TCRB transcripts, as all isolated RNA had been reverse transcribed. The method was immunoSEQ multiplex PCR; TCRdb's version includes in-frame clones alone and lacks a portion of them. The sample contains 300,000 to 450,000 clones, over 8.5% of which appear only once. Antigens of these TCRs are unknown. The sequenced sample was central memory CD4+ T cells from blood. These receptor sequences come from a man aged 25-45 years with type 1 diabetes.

CDR3 protein: CASTPTQRGQTGYTF. The CDR3 DNA sequence: TGTGCCAGCACCCCAACTCAGAGGGGGCAGACGGGCTACACCTTC. This chain connects TRBV6-5 to TRBJ1-2; 7 nucleotides agree with TRBD1. Germline V CDR1 and CDR2: MNHEY, SVGAGI. The V and J ends lost 7 bases and 8 bases, in that order; junction bases with no gene match: 16. The CDR3 is 15 residues long.

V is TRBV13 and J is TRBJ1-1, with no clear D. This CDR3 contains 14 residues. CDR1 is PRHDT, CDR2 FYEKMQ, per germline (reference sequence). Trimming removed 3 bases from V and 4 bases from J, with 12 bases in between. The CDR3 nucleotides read TGTGCCAGCAGCTTCTGGGCGGGGATCACTGAAGCTTTCTTT. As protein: CASSFWAGITEAFF.

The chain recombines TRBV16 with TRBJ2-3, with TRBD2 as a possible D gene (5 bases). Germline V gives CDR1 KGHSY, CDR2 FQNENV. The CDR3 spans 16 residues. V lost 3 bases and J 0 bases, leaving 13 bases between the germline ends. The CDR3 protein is CASSHTGLGSTDTQYF. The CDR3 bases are TGTGCCAGCAGCCACACCGGACTGGGTAGCACAGATACGCAGTATTTT.

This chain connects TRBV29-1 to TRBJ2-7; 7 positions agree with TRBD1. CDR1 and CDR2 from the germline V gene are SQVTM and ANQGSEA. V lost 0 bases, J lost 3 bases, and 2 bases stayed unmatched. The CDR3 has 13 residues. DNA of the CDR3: TGCAGCGTTGAAGAAAACAGGGGCTACGAGCAGTACTTC. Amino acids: CSVEENRGYEQYF.

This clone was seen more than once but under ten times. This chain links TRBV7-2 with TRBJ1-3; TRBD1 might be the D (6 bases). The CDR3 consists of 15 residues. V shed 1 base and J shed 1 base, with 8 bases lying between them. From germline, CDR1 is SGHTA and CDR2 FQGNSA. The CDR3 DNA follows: TGTGCCAGCAGCTTAGGTACAGGGTCTGGAAACACCATATATTTT. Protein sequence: CASSLGTGSGNTIYF.

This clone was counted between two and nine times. DNA for the CDR3: TGTGCCAGCAGTTTTGAACAGGGAGGGGAACCCGGGGAGCTGTTTTTT. Translating it yields CASSFEQGGEPGELFF. V is TRBV27 and J is TRBJ2-2, with D perhaps TRBD2 (7 bases). Germline lookup yields CDR1 MNHEY and CDR2 SMNVEV (reference sequence). This CDR3 region has 16 residues. V lost 3 bases and J lost 6, with 17 bases in between.

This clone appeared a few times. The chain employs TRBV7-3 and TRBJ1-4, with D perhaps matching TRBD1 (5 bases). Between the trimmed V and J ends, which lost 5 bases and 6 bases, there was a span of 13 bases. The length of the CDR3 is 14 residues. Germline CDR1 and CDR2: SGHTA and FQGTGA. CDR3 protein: CASSPQGNDEKLFF. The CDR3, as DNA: TGTGCCAGCAGCCCGCAGGGTAACGATGAAAAACTGTTTTTT.

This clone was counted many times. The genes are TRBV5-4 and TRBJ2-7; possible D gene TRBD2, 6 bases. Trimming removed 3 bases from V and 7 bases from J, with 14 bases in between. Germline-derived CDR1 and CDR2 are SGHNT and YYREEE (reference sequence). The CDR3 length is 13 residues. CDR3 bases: TGTGCCAGCAGCTCTCGGGACTTCGGGGAGCAGTACTTC. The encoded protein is CASSSRDFGEQYF.

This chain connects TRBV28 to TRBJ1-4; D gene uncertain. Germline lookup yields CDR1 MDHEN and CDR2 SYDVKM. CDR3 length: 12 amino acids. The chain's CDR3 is CAAGSTNEKLFF. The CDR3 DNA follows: TGTGCGGCGGGTAGTACTAATGAAAAACTGTTTTTT. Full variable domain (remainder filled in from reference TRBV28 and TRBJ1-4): DVKVTQSSRYLVKRTGEKVFLECVQDMDHENMFWYRQDPGLGLRLIYFSYDVKMKEKGDIPEGYSVSREKKERFSLILESASTNQTSMYLCAAGSTNEKLFFGSGTQLSVL.

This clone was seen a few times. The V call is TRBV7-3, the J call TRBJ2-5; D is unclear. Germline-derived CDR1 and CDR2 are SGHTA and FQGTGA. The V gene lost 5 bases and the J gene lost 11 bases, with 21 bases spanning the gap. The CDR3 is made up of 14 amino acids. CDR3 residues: CASSPVVVGNQQYF. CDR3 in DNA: TGTGCCAGCAGCCCCGTTGTGGTAGGAAATCAGCAGTACTTC.

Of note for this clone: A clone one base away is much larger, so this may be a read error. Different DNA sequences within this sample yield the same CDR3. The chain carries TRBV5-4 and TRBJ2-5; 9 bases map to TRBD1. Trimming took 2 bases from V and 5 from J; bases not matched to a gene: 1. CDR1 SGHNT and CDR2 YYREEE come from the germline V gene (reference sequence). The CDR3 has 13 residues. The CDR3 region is CASSLQGAETQYF. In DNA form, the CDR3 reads TGTGCCAGCAGCTTACAGGGGGCGGAGACCCAGTACTTC.

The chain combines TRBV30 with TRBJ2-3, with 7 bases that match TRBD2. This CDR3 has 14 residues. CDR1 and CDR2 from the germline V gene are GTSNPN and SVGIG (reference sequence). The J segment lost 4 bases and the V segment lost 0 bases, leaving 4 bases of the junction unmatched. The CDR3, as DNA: TGTGCCTGGAGTGTACTTGGGGGGGCAGATACGCAGTATTTT. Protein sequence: CAWSVLGGADTQYF. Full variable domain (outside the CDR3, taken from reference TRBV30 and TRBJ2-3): SQTIHQWPATLVQPVGSPLSLECTVEGTSNPNLYWYRQAAGRGLQLLFYSVGIGQISSEVPQNLSASRPQDRQFILSSKKLLLSDSGFYLCAWSVLGGADTQYFGPGTRLTVL.

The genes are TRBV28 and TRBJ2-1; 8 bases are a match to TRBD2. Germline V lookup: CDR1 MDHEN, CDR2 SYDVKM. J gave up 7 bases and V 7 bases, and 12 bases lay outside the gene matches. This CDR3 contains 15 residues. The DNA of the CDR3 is TGTGCCAGCAAGGGGAGCGGGAGCGGGAAAAATGAGCAGTTCTTC. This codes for CASKGSGSGKNEQFF. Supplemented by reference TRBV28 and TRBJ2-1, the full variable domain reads DVKVTQSSRYLVKRTGEKVFLECVQDMDHENMFWYRQDPGLGLRLIYFSYDVKMKEKGDIPEGYSVSREKKERFSLILESASTNQTSMYLCASKGSGSGKNEQFFGPGTRLTVL.

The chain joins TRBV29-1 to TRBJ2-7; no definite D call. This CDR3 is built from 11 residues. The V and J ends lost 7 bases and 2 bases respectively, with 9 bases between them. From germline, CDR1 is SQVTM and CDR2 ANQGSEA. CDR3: CSARETYEQYF. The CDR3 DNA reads TGCAGCGCTCGTGAGACCTACGAGCAGTACTTC.

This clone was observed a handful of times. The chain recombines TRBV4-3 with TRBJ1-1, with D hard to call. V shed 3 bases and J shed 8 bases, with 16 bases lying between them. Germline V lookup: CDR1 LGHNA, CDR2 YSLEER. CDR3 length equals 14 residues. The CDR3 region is CASSHPRGVMEAFF. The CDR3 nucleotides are TGCGCCAGCAGCCACCCCCGGGGTGTAATGGAAGCTTTCTTT.

The DNA of the CDR3 is TGTGCCAGCAAAAAGACGGGAACAATATTTATGAACACTGAAGCTTTCTTT. It specifies CASKKTGTIFMNTEAFF. The rearrangement uses TRBV28 and TRBJ1-1; D gene unclear. Trimming took off 7 bases at V and 0 bases at J, with 21 bases between the two ends. Per the germline V gene, CDR1 is MDHEN and CDR2 is SYDVKM. The CDR3 is 17 residues long. Filled out from reference TRBV28 and TRBJ1-1, the complete variable domain reads DVKVTQSSRYLVKRTGEKVFLECVQDMDHENMFWYRQDPGLGLRLIYFSYDVKMKEKGDIPEGYSVSREKKERFSLILESASTNQTSMYLCASKKTGTIFMNTEAFFGQGTRLTVV.

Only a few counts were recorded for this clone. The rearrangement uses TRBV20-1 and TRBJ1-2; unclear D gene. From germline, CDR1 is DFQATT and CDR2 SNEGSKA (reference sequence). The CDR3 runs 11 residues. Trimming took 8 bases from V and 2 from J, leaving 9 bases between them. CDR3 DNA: TGCAGTCCGGGAGGGAACTATGGCTACACCTTC. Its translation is CSPGGNYGYTF.

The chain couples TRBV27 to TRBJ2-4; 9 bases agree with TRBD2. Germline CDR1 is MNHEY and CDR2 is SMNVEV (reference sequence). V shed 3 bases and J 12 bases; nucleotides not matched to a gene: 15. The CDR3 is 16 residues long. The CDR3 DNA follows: TGTGCCAGCAGTTTTAGGTCAGGCGCCCTTAGCGGGGGTCAGTACTTC. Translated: CASSFRSGALSGGQYF.

CDR3 in DNA: TGTGCCAGTAGTGGGGGACAGGGGCAGGCCGAGCAGTACTTC. Its protein is CASSGGQGQAEQYF. This chain joins TRBV19 and TRBJ2-7; 10 bases line up with TRBD1. Germline V gene data show CDR1 as LNHDA and CDR2 as SQIVND (reference sequence). The CDR3 is 14 residues long. J was trimmed by 6 bases and V by 5 bases; bases with no gene match: 7.

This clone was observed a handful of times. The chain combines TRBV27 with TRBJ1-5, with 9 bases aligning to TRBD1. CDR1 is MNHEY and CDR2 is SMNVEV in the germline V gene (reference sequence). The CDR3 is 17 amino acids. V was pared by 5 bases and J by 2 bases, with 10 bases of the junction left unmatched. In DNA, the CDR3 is TGTGCCAGCAGTCCGCACAGGGGGCAAGTTGGCAATCAGCCCCAGCATTTT. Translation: CASSPHRGQVGNQPQHF.

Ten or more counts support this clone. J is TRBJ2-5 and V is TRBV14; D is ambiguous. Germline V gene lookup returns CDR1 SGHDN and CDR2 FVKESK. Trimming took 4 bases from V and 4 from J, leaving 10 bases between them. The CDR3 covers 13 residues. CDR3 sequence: CASSPDLVETQYF. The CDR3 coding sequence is TGTGCCAGCAGCCCGGATCTGGTAGAGACCCAGTACTTC. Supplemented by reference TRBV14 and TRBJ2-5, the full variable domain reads EAGVTQFPSHSVIEKGQTVTLRCDPISGHDNLYWYRRVMGKEIKFLLHFVKESKQDESGMPNNRFLAERTGGTYSTLKVQPAELEDSGVYFCASSPDLVETQYFGPGTRLLVL.

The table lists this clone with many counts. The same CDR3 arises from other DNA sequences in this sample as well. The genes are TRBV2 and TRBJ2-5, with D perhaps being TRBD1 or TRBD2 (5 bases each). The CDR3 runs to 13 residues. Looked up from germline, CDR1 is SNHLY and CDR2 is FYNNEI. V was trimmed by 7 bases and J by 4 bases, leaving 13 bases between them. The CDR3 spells CASTTLRGETQYF. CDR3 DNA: TGTGCCAGCACCACCCTGAGGGGAGAGACCCAGTACTTC.

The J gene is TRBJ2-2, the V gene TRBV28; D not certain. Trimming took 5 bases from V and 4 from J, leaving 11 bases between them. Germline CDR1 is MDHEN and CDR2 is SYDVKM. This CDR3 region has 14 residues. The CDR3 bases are TGTGCCAGCAGTCTCCCCACTGCCACCGGGGAGCTGTTTTTT. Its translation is CASSLPTATGELFF.

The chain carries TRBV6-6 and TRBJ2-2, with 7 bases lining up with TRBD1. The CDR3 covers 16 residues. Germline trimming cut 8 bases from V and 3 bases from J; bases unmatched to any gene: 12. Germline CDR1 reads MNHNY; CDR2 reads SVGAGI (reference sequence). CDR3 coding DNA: TGTGCCAGCCGATACCGCGGACAGGCGGACACCGGGGAGCTGTTTTTT. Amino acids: CASRYRGQADTGELFF.

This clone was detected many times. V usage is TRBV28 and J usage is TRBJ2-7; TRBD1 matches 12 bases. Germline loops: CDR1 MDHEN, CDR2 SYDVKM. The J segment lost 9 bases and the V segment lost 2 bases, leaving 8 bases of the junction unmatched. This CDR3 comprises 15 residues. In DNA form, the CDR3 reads TGTGCCAGCAGTTTACCACCGGGACAGGGGGCCGGGCAGTACTTC. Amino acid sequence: CASSLPPGQGAGQYF.

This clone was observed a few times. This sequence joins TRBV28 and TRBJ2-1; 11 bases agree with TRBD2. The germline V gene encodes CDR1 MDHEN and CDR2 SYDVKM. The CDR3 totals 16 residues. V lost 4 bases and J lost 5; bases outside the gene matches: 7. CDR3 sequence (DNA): TGTGCCAGCAGTTCCGCCCTAGCGGGAGGCCACAATGAGCAGTTCTTC. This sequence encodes CASSSALAGGHNEQFF.

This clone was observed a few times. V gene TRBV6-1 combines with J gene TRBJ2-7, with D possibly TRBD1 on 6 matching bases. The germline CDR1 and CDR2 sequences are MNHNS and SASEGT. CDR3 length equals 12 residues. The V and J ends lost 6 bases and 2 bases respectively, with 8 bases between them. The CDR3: CASRRQAYEQYF. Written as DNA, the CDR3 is TGTGCCAGCAGGCGACAGGCCTACGAGCAGTACTTC.

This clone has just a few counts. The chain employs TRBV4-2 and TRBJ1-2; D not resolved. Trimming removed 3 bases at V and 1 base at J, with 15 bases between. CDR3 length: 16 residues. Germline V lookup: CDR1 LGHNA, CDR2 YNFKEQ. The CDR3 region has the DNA TGTGCCAGCAGCCAGGAGCTGTCTGGGTATAACTATGGCTACACCTTC. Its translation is CASSQELSGYNYGYTF.